The 12 T cell receptor beta chains in this list originate from one sample, sequenced in a study of OX40 agonist ivuxolimab in advanced cancers. Some clones are missing from TCRdb's copy, which holds only in-frame ones; the method was immunoSEQ multiplex PCR. Of some 10,000 clones detected, about 82% appear once; the ten largest clones hold 25% to 30%. The specimen was CD4+ or CD8+ T cells sorted from blood, collected in a trial of the OX40 agonist ivuxolimab. These receptors were collected from an adult with an advanced solid tumor such as melanoma, head and neck, liver or kidney cancer.

This sequence joins TRBV13 and TRBJ2-6; 7 nucleotides agree with TRBD1. V gave up 5 bases and J gave up 1 base; unmatched junction bases: 11. Looked up from germline, CDR1 is PRHDT and CDR2 is FYEKMQ (reference sequence). This CDR3 contains 18 residues. CDR3 sequence: CASSPLGTDGSGANVLTF. As DNA, the CDR3 is TGTGCCAGCAGCCCACTCGGGACAGATGGATCTGGGGCCAACGTCCTGACTTTC.

This chain connects TRBV29-1 to TRBJ2-3; D uncertain. CDR1 is SQVTM, CDR2 ANQGSEA, per germline. The CDR3 spans 12 residues. V lost 5 bases and J 0 bases, leaving 6 bases between the germline ends. CDR3 DNA sequence: TGCAGCGTTTTAGCTAGCACAGATACGCAGTATTTT. Translating it yields CSVLASTDTQYF.

The chain carries TRBV7-2 and TRBJ1-1, with D possibly matching TRBD1 (6 bases). Trimming cost V 5 bases and J 0 bases, with 22 bases left between them. The germline gives CDR1 SGHTA, CDR2 FQGNSA. The CDR3 totals 18 residues. The CDR3 sequence: CASSRRTAEFRMNTEAFF. The CDR3 nucleotides read TGTGCCAGCAGCCGGCGGACAGCTGAGTTCCGGATGAACACTGAAGCTTTCTTT. The variable domain in full, completed from reference TRBV7-2 and TRBJ1-1, reads GAGVSQSPSNKVTEKGKDVELRCDPISGHTALYWYRQSLGQGLEFLIYFQGNSAPDKSGLPSDRFSAERTGGSVSTLTIQRTQQEDSAVYLCASSRRTAEFRMNTEAFFGQGTRLTVV.

The sample holds one count of this clone. The CDR3 DNA is TGTGCCAGCAGTTACGAACAGGGTTCCTACGAGCAGTACTTC. Its protein product is CASSYEQGSYEQYF. The chain couples TRBV6-6 to TRBJ2-7; possible D gene TRBD1, 6 bases. This CDR3 is built from 14 residues. Trimming removed 2 bases at V and 1 base at J, with 9 bases between. Germline loops: CDR1 MNHNY, CDR2 SVGAGI (reference sequence).

The genes are TRBV9 and TRBJ2-1, with D unresolved. The germline V gene encodes CDR1 SGDLS and CDR2 YYNGEE. The CDR3 is 14 residues long. The V and J ends lost 3 bases and 2 bases respectively, with 9 bases between them. DNA of the CDR3: TGTGCCAGCAGCGCCGGTCACGCCTACAATGAGCAGTTCTTC. This codes for CASSAGHAYNEQFF.

The chain recombines TRBV4-3 with TRBJ2-7; D may be TRBD1 (6 bases). CDR3 length: 15 amino acids. Germline-derived CDR1 and CDR2 are LGHNA and YSLEER. V lost 0 bases to trimming and J lost 2 bases, with 11 bases between them. The CDR3 sequence is CASSQDSQGPYEQYF. The CDR3 nucleotides are TGCGCCAGCAGCCAAGATTCACAGGGACCCTACGAGCAGTACTTC.

This sequence joins TRBV28 and TRBJ2-7; D possibly corresponds to TRBD1 (6 bases). This CDR3 contains 14 residues. Germline V gives CDR1 MDHEN, CDR2 SYDVKM. The V gene lost 3 bases and the J gene lost 4 bases, with 13 bases spanning the gap. The CDR3 bases are TGTGCCAGCAGTTTTAGGGGGAGACAGTACGAGCAGTACTTC. Translated: CASSFRGRQYEQYF. Combining the CDR3 with reference TRBV28 and TRBJ2-7 gives the whole variable domain DVKVTQSSRYLVKRTGEKVFLECVQDMDHENMFWYRQDPGLGLRLIYFSYDVKMKEKGDIPEGYSVSREKKERFSLILESASTNQTSMYLCASSFRGRQYEQYFGPGTRLTVT.

The rearrangement uses TRBV15 and TRBJ1-4, with 9 nucleotides matching TRBD1. CDR3 length equals 15 residues. Unmatched junction bases numbered 6, after V lost 2 bases and J lost 8 bases. CDR1 is LNHNV and CDR2 is YYDKDF in the germline V gene (reference sequence). CDR3 region: CATSRPQGAREKLFF. The CDR3 nucleotides are TGTGCCACCAGCAGACCACAGGGGGCTCGAGAAAAACTGTTTTTT.

The V call is TRBV9, the J call TRBJ1-3; possibly TRBD1 for D (6 bases). The ends were cut back, 0 bases at V and 4 bases at J, with 11 bases in the middle. There are 15 residues in the CDR3. Germline V CDR1 and CDR2: SGDLS, YYNGEE. The CDR3 DNA reads as TGTGCCAGCAGCGTAGAAGGGGGGCACGGAAACACCATATATTTT. Translating gives CASSVEGGHGNTIYF.

The chain recombines TRBV7-8 with TRBJ2-2; 7 nucleotides match TRBD1. Germline V CDR1 and CDR2: SGHVS, FQNEAQ. The CDR3 runs to 15 residues. The ends lost 4 bases at V and 1 base at J; junction bases unmatched: 3. The CDR3 region has the DNA TGTGCCAGCAGCTCAAGGACAGGGAACACCGGGGAGCTGTTTTTT. Protein: CASSSRTGNTGELFF.

The chain combines TRBV4-1 with TRBJ2-1, with D perhaps matching TRBD1 (5 bases). Germline values: CDR1 MGHRA, CDR2 YSYEKL. This CDR3 has 12 amino acids. Trimming cost V 1 base and J 14 bases, with 12 bases left between them. CDR3 in amino acids: CASSQAQAGKFF. The CDR3, as DNA: TGCGCCAGCAGCCAAGCGCAGGCAGGGAAGTTCTTC.

The chain is built from TRBV5-4 and TRBJ1-3; no firm D call. Germline lookup yields CDR1 SGHNT and CDR2 YYREEE (reference sequence). There are 15 residues in the CDR3. Trimming stripped 4 bases from V and 0 bases from J, with 11 bases between. CDR3 sequence: CASSVGLSSGNTIYF. The CDR3, as DNA: TGTGCCAGCAGCGTGGGCTTGAGCTCTGGAAACACCATATATTTT. Drawing the rest from reference TRBV5-4 and TRBJ1-3, the complete variable domain is ETGVTQSPTHLIKTRGQQVTLRCSSQSGHNTVSWYQQALGQGPQFIFQYYREEENGRGNFPPRFSGLQFPNYSSELNVNALELDDSALYLCASSVGLSSGNTIYFGEGSWLTVV.